This T cell receptor beta chain was observed in a study of prognosis after radiotherapy for stage I lung cancer. Multiplex PCR in two rounds served to amplify TCR beta CDR3 from genomic DNA. Individual primers that were specific to each TRBV and TRBJ gene served in first-round PCR. TCRdb analysed the multiplex PCR reads with MiXCR anew, one entry per CDR3 protein. The sample contains fewer than 40,000 distinct CDR3 sequences, 42% of which appear only once. The germline CDR1 and CDR2 sequences are SEHNR and FQNEAQ (reference sequence). This CDR3 is built from 15 residues. Trimming pared 5 bases from V and 8 bases from J, leaving 19 bases between. This clonotype has a handful of counts. Since a much larger clone is just one base distant, this may be a read error.

The V and J genes are TRBV7-9 and TRBJ2-1, with D maybe TRBD1 (8 bases). The source was PBMCs, collected before or after stereotactic body radiation therapy (not recorded which). The sequence was collected from a donor aged 50 or older with non-small cell lung cancer. The CDR3 nucleotides read TGTGCCAGCAGCCAGGGGGCGGGGGCGGTGGATGAGCAGTTCTTC. Amino acids: CASSQGAGAVDEQFF.